The 23 T cell receptor beta chains below were found in one sample sequenced in a study of blood T cell repertoires in COVID-19. Sequencing used immunoSEQ multiplex PCR; TCRdb keeps in-frame clones, though not all of them. The sample has more than 200,000 clones; roughly 80% are singletons. Specimen: peripheral blood. These TCRs come from a woman over 75 with acute or convalescent COVID-19.

The chain is built from TRBV6-1 and TRBJ1-2; perhaps TRBD1 as D (5 bases). The V gene lost 0 bases and the J gene lost 5 bases, with 19 bases spanning the gap. CDR1 and CDR2 (germline): MNHNS, SASEGT. The CDR3 length is 17 residues. CDR3: CASSEAKSRAIDYGYTF. CDR3 coding DNA: TGTGCCAGCAGTGAAGCAAAGTCCAGGGCGATTGATTATGGCTACACCTTC.

The gene calls are TRBV30 and TRBJ1-1; D gene uncertain. Germline-derived CDR1 and CDR2 are GTSNPN and SVGIG (reference sequence). CDR3 length: 13 residues. The V gene lost 3 bases and the J gene lost 1 base, with 9 bases spanning the gap. CDR3 residues: CAWRSTANTEAFF. The CDR3 DNA sequence: TGTGCCTGGAGATCAACAGCGAACACTGAAGCTTTCTTT.

The J gene is TRBJ1-1, the V gene TRBV6-2 or TRBV6-3; D is uncertain. This CDR3 contains 13 residues. CDR1 and CDR2 (germline): MNHEY, SVGEGT. V lost 4 bases to trimming and J lost 5 bases, with 11 bases between them. CDR3 amino acids: CASSLVQNTEAFF. The CDR3 nucleotides are TGTGCCAGCAGTTTGGTACAAAATACTGAAGCTTTCTTT.

V usage is TRBV7-9 and J usage is TRBJ2-1, with 10 bases matching TRBD2. The CDR3 has 15 amino acids. CDR1 SEHNR and CDR2 FQNEAQ come from the germline V gene (reference sequence). Germline trimming cut 1 base from V and 7 bases from J; bases unmatched to any gene: 4. The CDR3 sequence is CASSLVSGGPNEQFF. The DNA for the CDR3 is TGTGCCAGCAGCTTAGTTAGCGGGGGGCCTAATGAGCAGTTCTTC.

The chain combines TRBV4-2 with TRBJ1-5; the D gene is possibly TRBD1 (5 bases). CDR3 size: 17 residues. Germline CDR1 reads LGHNA; CDR2 reads YNFKEQ. V was shortened by 6 bases and J by 1 base, with 19 bases between the two germline ends. Here the CDR3 DNA reads TGTGCCAGCAGTCAGGGATCTAACGGTATAAGCAATCAGCCCCAGCATTTT. Protein sequence: CASSQGSNGISNQPQHF.

This chain uses TRBV7-2 with TRBJ2-7; D not resolved. From germline, CDR1 is SGHTA and CDR2 FQGNSA. Trimming shortened V by 0 bases and J by 0 bases, and 6 bases separated the two germline ends. The CDR3 is 14 amino acids. CDR3 in amino acids: CASSLAQYSYEQYF. CDR3 nucleotide sequence: TGTGCCAGCAGCTTAGCACAGTACTCCTACGAGCAGTACTTC.

The rearrangement links TRBV2 to TRBJ2-7; D gene unclear. The germline gives CDR1 SNHLY, CDR2 FYNNEI. The CDR3 totals 12 residues. Deletions cut 3 bases from V and 6 bases from J, with 9 bases between. This CDR3 is CASSEVVGEQYF. The DNA for the CDR3 is TGTGCCAGCAGTGAGGTAGTCGGCGAGCAGTACTTC.

V and J are TRBV11-2 and TRBJ2-7; TRBD1 agrees at 9 bases. Germline values: CDR1 SGHAT, CDR2 FQNNGV. There are 15 residues in the CDR3. The V and J ends lost 4 bases and 3 bases, in that order; junction bases with no gene match: 7. The chain's CDR3 is CASSWEADRGYEQYF. CDR3 nucleotide sequence: TGTGCCAGCAGCTGGGAGGCGGACAGGGGCTACGAGCAGTACTTC.

The chain employs TRBV2 and TRBJ1-4, with D possibly matching TRBD1 (6 bases). Trimming removed 6 bases at V and 2 bases at J, with 10 bases between. The CDR3 spans 14 residues. Germline V gene lookup returns CDR1 SNHLY and CDR2 FYNNEI. For the CDR3, the DNA is TGTGCCAGCAGCTCCGACAGGACTAATGAAAAACTGTTTTTT. Its protein product is CASSSDRTNEKLFF.

This sequence joins TRBV12-3 or TRBV12-4 and TRBJ1-1; D gene ambiguous. V dropped 5 bases and J dropped 6 bases, with 10 bases sitting between them. This CDR3 is 12 amino acids long. The CDR3 DNA follows: TGTGCCAGCAGTCCCCTTAGCGCTGAAGCTTTCTTT. Translation gives CASSPLSAEAFF.

This clone was seen a handful of times. The chain uses TRBV7-6 and TRBJ2-5, with a possible D match to TRBD2 (6 bases). The CDR3 totals 15 residues. Trimming took 0 bases from V and 4 from J, leaving 12 bases between them. Germline-derived CDR1 and CDR2 are SGHVS and FNYEAQ. In DNA form, the CDR3 reads TGTGCCAGCAGCTTAGCGGGAGGACTACCAGAGACCCAGTACTTC. It translates to CASSLAGGLPETQYF.

This clone has only a few counts. The chain uses TRBV3-1 (or the pseudogene TRBV3-2) and TRBJ2-4, with 9 nucleotides matching TRBD1. In germline, CDR1 is LGHDT, CDR2 YNNKEL (reference sequence). V lost 4 bases, J lost 0 bases, and 7 bases stayed unmatched. The CDR3 is made up of 17 amino acids. This CDR3 reads CASSPGTGRGAKNIQYF. The CDR3 DNA reads as TGTGCCAGCAGCCCTGGGACAGGGAGAGGAGCCAAAAACATTCAGTACTTC.

This chain connects TRBV7-3 to TRBJ2-7; 8 bases fit TRBD2. Germline CDR1 SGHTA, CDR2 FQGTGA. The CDR3 totals 16 residues. V was pared by 0 bases and J by 6 bases, with 10 bases of the junction left unmatched. In DNA form, the CDR3 reads TGTGCCAGCAGCTTAACGGGGGGGACTAGTCGAAGCGAGCAGTACTTC. This sequence encodes CASSLTGGTSRSEQYF.

The V call is TRBV18, the J call TRBJ2-7, with 8 bases that match TRBD2. The CDR3 is 15 amino acids. Trimming cost V 2 bases and J 6 bases; bases outside gene matches: 9. From germline, CDR1 is KGHSH and CDR2 LQKENI. CDR3 nucleotide sequence: TGTGCCAGCTCACCAGGGACCAGCGGGAGAAGCGAGCAGTACTTC. This gives the protein CASSPGTSGRSEQYF. The variable domain in full, with the rest retrieved from reference TRBV18 and TRBJ2-7, is NAGVMQNPRHLVRRRGQEARLRCSPMKGHSHVYWYRQLPEEGLKFMVYLQKENIIDESGMPKERFSAEFPKEGPSILRIQQVVRGDSAAYFCASSPGTSGRSEQYFGPGTRLTVT.

This chain connects TRBV10-3 to TRBJ2-2, with D possibly matching TRBD2 (5 bases). V lost 4 bases, J lost 6 bases, and 15 bases lay in between. The CDR3 has 15 amino acids. Germline CDR1 reads ENHRY; CDR2 reads SYGVKD. The CDR3 DNA sequence: TGTGCCATCAGTGCGGGCGAGGGCGGCTCCGGGGAGCTGTTTTTT. This translates into CAISAGEGGSGELFF.

This clone was detected only a few times. V is TRBV18 and J is TRBJ2-1, with D perhaps matching TRBD1 (6 bases). The CDR3 runs 15 residues. Between the trimmed V and J ends, which lost 3 bases and 12 bases, there was a span of 21 bases. Per the germline V gene, CDR1 is KGHSH and CDR2 is LQKENI. This CDR3 is CASSPTLLGAGGQFF. CDR3 DNA: TGTGCCAGCTCACCTACCCTTCTGGGGGCTGGAGGGCAGTTCTTC.

The rearrangement links TRBV3-1 (or the pseudogene TRBV3-2) to TRBJ2-7; possibly TRBD2 for D (6 bases). There are 15 residues in the CDR3. The V gene lost 2 bases and the J gene lost 2 bases, with 13 bases spanning the gap. CDR1 is LGHDT, CDR2 YNNKEL, per germline (reference sequence). The CDR3 coding sequence is TGTGCCAGCAGCCAACAGCGCGGGACTCCCTACGAGCAGTACTTC. Encoded protein: CASSQQRGTPYEQYF.

This clone was found a few times. This chain uses TRBV3-1 (or the pseudogene TRBV3-2) with TRBJ2-1, with a tentative D call TRBD2 (6 bases). This CDR3 has 16 residues. The V gene's germline CDR1 is LGHDT and CDR2 YNNKEL (reference sequence). Trimming took 0 bases from V and 1 from J, leaving 10 bases between them. In DNA form, the CDR3 reads TGTGCCAGCAGCCAAGACGGGGGTCGGTCCTACAATGAGCAGTTCTTC. It is translated as CASSQDGGRSYNEQFF.

This sequence joins TRBV18 and TRBJ1-5, with TRBD1 matching over 9 bases. Trimming cost V 1 base and J 6 bases; bases outside gene matches: 10. The CDR3 is 17 residues long. Germline V gene sequence: CDR1 KGHSH, CDR2 LQKENI. This CDR3 reads CASSPREGQGLTQPQHF. In DNA form, the CDR3 reads TGTGCCAGCTCACCACGAGAGGGACAGGGTTTAACTCAGCCCCAGCATTTT.

This chain uses TRBV12-3 or TRBV12-4 with TRBJ1-1; D perhaps matches TRBD1 (5 bases). The CDR3 covers 13 residues. V lost 1 base to trimming and J lost 8 bases, with 11 bases between them. For the CDR3, the DNA is TGTGCCAGCAGTTTAGTCATCGACAGAGAAGCTTTCTTT. Translating it yields CASSLVIDREAFF.

A few counts support this clone. V and J are TRBV29-1 and TRBJ2-7, with D possibly TRBD2 on 5 matching bases. Germline V gene sequence: CDR1 SQVTM, CDR2 ANQGSEA. Trimming stripped 6 bases from V and 6 bases from J, with 12 bases between. This CDR3 spans 11 amino acids. CDR3 nucleotide sequence: TGCAGCGTGACCCTCGGGGTCGAGCAGTACTTC. It is translated as CSVTLGVEQYF.

The chain carries TRBV5-1 and TRBJ1-2; the match to TRBD1 covers 7 bases. CDR1 is SGHRS, CDR2 YFSETQ, per germline. The length of the CDR3 is 16 residues. Unmatched junction bases numbered 9, after V lost 4 bases and J lost 0 bases. CDR3: CASSPQGQGANYGYTF. CDR3 DNA: TGCGCCAGCAGCCCACAGGGCCAGGGGGCTAACTATGGCTACACCTTC. Together with reference TRBV5-1 and TRBJ1-2, the CDR3 gives the full variable domain: KAGVTQTPRYLIKTRGQQVTLSCSPISGHRSVSWYQQTPGQGLQFLFEYFSETQRNKGNFPGRFSGRQFSNSRSEMNVSTLELGDSALYLCASSPQGQGANYGYTFGSGTRLTVV.

This chain uses TRBV7-8 with TRBJ1-5; 7 bases map to TRBD1. The CDR3 covers 13 residues. Germline V lookup: CDR1 SGHVS, CDR2 FQNEAQ. Unmatched junction bases numbered 3, after V lost 5 bases and J lost 5 bases. The CDR3: CASSPTGDQPQHF. CDR3 nucleotides: TGTGCCAGCAGCCCCACAGGGGATCAGCCCCAGCATTTT.